A single sample is the source of the 22 T cell receptor beta chains below, sequenced in a study of somatic mutations in cytotoxic T cells in rheumatoid arthritis. Assay used: immunoSEQ multiplex PCR; TCRdb lists only in-frame clones, some missing. The repertoire holds 15,000 to 20,000 clones, with 60% to 80% as singletons. Sequencing input: CD8+ T cells sorted from blood. Receptors were obtained from an adult with rheumatoid arthritis.

CDR3 coding DNA: TGTGCCAGCAGCGCCAGGGGACCGGTCCACGAGCAGTACTTC. It is translated as CASSARGPVHEQYF. The chain is built from TRBV7-9 and TRBJ2-7, with D possibly matching TRBD1 (6 bases). CDR1 is SEHNR, CDR2 FQNEAQ, per germline (reference sequence). The V end lost 5 bases, the J end lost 5 bases, and 16 bases lay between the germline ends. There are 14 residues in the CDR3. Full variable domain (outside the CDR3, taken from reference TRBV7-9 and TRBJ2-7): DTGVSQNPRHKITKRGQNVTFRCDPISEHNRLYWYRQTLGQGPEFLTYFQNEAQLEKSRLLSDRFSAERPKGSFSTLEIQRTEQGDSAMYLCASSARGPVHEQYFGPGTRLTVT.

The rearrangement uses TRBV6-5 and TRBJ2-1, with D possibly called TRBD1 or TRBD2 (5 bases each). The CDR3 contains 14 residues. The germline V gene encodes CDR1 MNHEY and CDR2 SVGAGI. The V gene lost 2 bases and the J gene lost 4 bases, with 9 bases spanning the gap. The CDR3, as DNA: TGTGCCAGCAGTTACGGGGGTCTTTACAATGAGCAGTTCTTC. Its translation is CASSYGGLYNEQFF.

The chain is built from TRBV5-4 and TRBJ1-4; no clear D. The CDR3 is 13 residues long. Germline assignment: CDR1 SGHNT and CDR2 YYREEE (reference sequence). Trimming took off 4 bases at V and 7 bases at J, with 11 bases between the two ends. For the CDR3, the DNA is TGTGCCAGCAGCCCGCGGGGTGGTGAAAAACTGTTTTTT. Protein product: CASSPRGGEKLFF.

The CDR3 DNA is TGTGCCAGCAGCGCAACTAACCCGAACACCGGGGAGCTGTTTTTT. Protein sequence: CASSATNPNTGELFF. The V call is TRBV2, the J call TRBJ2-2; no firm D call. V was cut by 6 bases and J by 0 bases, with 11 bases left in between. The germline V gene encodes CDR1 SNHLY and CDR2 FYNNEI. The CDR3 covers 15 residues.

About this clone: One base separates it from a far larger clone, so it is likely a read error. The V call is TRBV11-2, the J call TRBJ2-3; 10 bases agree with TRBD1. After removal of 4 bases from V and 3 bases from J, the junction contained 4 bases not matched to a gene. Germline CDR1 reads SGHAT; CDR2 reads FQNNGV. This CDR3 has 15 amino acids. CDR3 sequence (DNA): TGTGCCAGCAGCTCCGGGACAGGGGAGACAGATACGCAGTATTTT. Protein sequence: CASSSGTGETDTQYF.

This sequence joins TRBV28 and TRBJ2-5; D not resolved. The J call may be mistaken, given a closer DNA end match to TRBJ2-7. Germline CDR1 and CDR2: MDHEN and SYDVKM. This CDR3 has 14 residues. CDR3 bases: TGTGCCAGCAGATCGACATCGCCTTCCTACGAGCAGTACTTC. This gives the protein CASRSTSPSYEQYF.

This clone came up once. This chain joins TRBV7-8 and TRBJ1-6; D is uncertain. The germline gives CDR1 SGHVS, CDR2 FQNEAQ. The CDR3 is 19 amino acids. V lost 5 bases to trimming and J lost 0 bases, with 20 bases between them. DNA for the CDR3: TGTGCCAGCAGCCAAGGCGTGGCAGCCAAAGACTCCTATAATTCACCCCTCCACTTT. The encoded protein is CASSQGVAAKDSYNSPLHF.

This chain links TRBV6-4 with TRBJ2-3; TRBD1 might be the D (5 bases). Looked up from germline, CDR1 is MRHNA and CDR2 is SNTAGT. The CDR3 has 15 amino acids. Trimming removed 4 bases at V and 2 bases at J, with 13 bases between. The CDR3 sequence: CASSARTRDTDTQYF. In DNA form, the CDR3 reads TGTGCCAGCAGTGCCCGGACAAGAGACACAGATACGCAGTATTTT.

The chain is built from TRBV7-2 and TRBJ2-7; D gene ambiguous. Germline assignment: CDR1 SGHTA and CDR2 FQGNSA. CDR3 size: 14 residues. V was pared by 1 base and J by 0 bases, with 7 bases between. DNA for the CDR3: TGTGCCAGCAGCTTAGGGTCCTCCTCCTACGAGCAGTACGTC. Protein product: CASSLGSSSYEQYV.

The chain joins TRBV2 to TRBJ1-6, with TRBD1 identical over 9 bases. Germline CDR1 reads SNHLY; CDR2 reads FYNNEI. The CDR3 length is 14 residues. The J segment lost 9 bases and the V segment lost 8 bases, leaving 8 bases of the junction unmatched. The CDR3 region has the DNA TGTGCCAGCCGGGAGACAGGGGGGGGTTCACCCCTCCACTTT. Its translation: CASRETGGGSPLHF.

The chain combines TRBV6-1 with TRBJ2-2; D call uncertain. From germline, CDR1 is MNHNS and CDR2 SASEGT. Trimming removed 3 bases at V and 0 bases at J, with 8 bases between. This CDR3 region has 15 residues. Here the CDR3 DNA reads TGTGCCAGCAGTGACCCTTGGGCGAACACCGGGGAGCTGTTTTTT. This translates into CASSDPWANTGELFF.

V and J are TRBV6-1 and TRBJ2-7; 7 bases agree with TRBD1. Per germline, CDR1 MNHNS and CDR2 SASEGT. The CDR3 is made up of 13 amino acids. V lost 5 bases and J lost 2; bases outside the gene matches: 3. The CDR3 sequence: CASSPGQPYEQYV. The CDR3 nucleotides read TGTGCCAGCAGTCCGGGACAGCCCTACGAGCAGTACGTC.

The chain couples TRBV7-9 to TRBJ1-4; D is possibly TRBD1 (5 bases). V was trimmed by 4 bases and J by 0 bases, leaving 12 bases between them. The germline CDR1 and CDR2 sequences are SEHNR and FQNEAQ (reference sequence). This CDR3 is 16 amino acids long. The DNA for the CDR3 is TGTGCCAGCAGCTCAGTCCAGGGTGCAACTAATGAAAAACTGTTTTTT. Translating gives CASSSVQGATNEKLFF.

The CDR3 protein is CASSDKPADTQYF. In nucleotides, the CDR3 is TGTGCCAGCAGTGACAAGCCGGCAGATACGCAGTATTTT. V usage is TRBV6-4 and J usage is TRBJ2-3; D is unclear. V lost 2 bases to trimming and J lost 4 bases, with 7 bases between them. This CDR3 region has 13 residues. The germline gives CDR1 MRHNA, CDR2 SNTAGT.

The chain carries TRBV5-5 and TRBJ2-7; 11 bases match TRBD1. The ends lost 3 bases at V and 1 base at J; junction bases unmatched: 6. Looked up from germline, CDR1 is SGHKS and CDR2 is YYEKEE (reference sequence). This CDR3 contains 16 residues. This CDR3 is CASSSLDRGPSYEQYF. In DNA form, the CDR3 reads TGTGCCAGCAGCTCCCTGGACAGGGGGCCATCCTACGAGCAGTACTTC.

This clone appeared a few times. The chain uses TRBV30 and TRBJ1-4; no definite D call. Germline CDR1 reads GTSNPN; CDR2 reads SVGIG (reference sequence). This CDR3 has 12 amino acids. V was shortened by 2 bases and J by 8 bases, with 9 bases between the two germline ends. CDR3 loop: CAWSIIREKLFF. The CDR3 DNA reads TGTGCCTGGAGTATCATCCGGGAAAAACTGTTTTTT. The variable domain in full, completed from reference TRBV30 and TRBJ1-4, reads SQTIHQWPATLVQPVGSPLSLECTVEGTSNPNLYWYRQAAGRGLQLLFYSVGIGQISSEVPQNLSASRPQDRQFILSSKKLLLSDSGFYLCAWSIIREKLFFGSGTQLSVL.

V usage is TRBV30 and J usage is TRBJ1-2, with D maybe TRBD1 (5 bases). V lost 2 bases and J 1 base, leaving 8 bases between the germline ends. Germline V gene sequence: CDR1 GTSNPN, CDR2 SVGIG (reference sequence). The CDR3 consists of 13 residues. The CDR3 DNA is TGTGCCTGGAGTCGGGGGGATAACTATGGCTACACCTTC. Protein product: CAWSRGDNYGYTF.

The rearrangement uses TRBV19 and TRBJ1-1; D is possibly TRBD1 (5 bases). Looked up from germline, CDR1 is LNHDA and CDR2 is SQIVND (reference sequence). Trimming cost V 4 bases and J 4 bases, with 13 bases left between them. The CDR3 covers 14 residues. CDR3 coding DNA: TGTGCCAGTAGTACTCGACAGAAAGTCACTGAAGCTTTCTTT. Encoded protein: CASSTRQKVTEAFF.

This sequence joins TRBV10-2 and TRBJ2-2; tentatively, D is TRBD1 (6 bases). The germline V gene encodes CDR1 WSHSY and CDR2 SAAADI. V was cut by 8 bases and J by 3 bases, with 10 bases left in between. The CDR3 is 13 residues long. The CDR3 is CASGGAYTGELFF. In DNA, the CDR3 is TGCGCCAGCGGGGGCGCGTACACCGGGGAGCTGTTTTTT.

The sample holds a few counts of this clone. The genes are TRBV6-4 and TRBJ2-3; 7 nucleotides agree with TRBD1. The trim removed 3 bases at V and 2 bases at J, leaving 2 bases unmatched. In germline, CDR1 is MRHNA, CDR2 SNTAGT. CDR3 length equals 14 residues. The CDR3 DNA reads as TGTGCCAGCAGTGAAGAGGGGGCCACAGATACGCAGTATTTT. It specifies CASSEEGATDTQYF.

The chain has TRBV7-9 and TRBJ1-6, with D possibly TRBD1 on 5 matching bases. Germline CDR1 is SEHNR and CDR2 is FQNEAQ (reference sequence). CDR3 size: 16 residues. Trimming pared 1 base from V and 7 bases from J, leaving 14 bases between. The CDR3 coding sequence is TGTGCCAGCAGCTTAGTAACTGGGTCAGGGAATTCACCCCTCCACTTT. Translated: CASSLVTGSGNSPLHF.

The rearrangement uses TRBV20-1 and TRBJ1-3; the D is unclear. Trimming removed 2 bases at V and 7 bases at J, with 6 bases between. The CDR3 is made up of 11 amino acids. CDR1 and CDR2 (germline): DFQATT, SNEGSKA (reference sequence). CDR3 nucleotide sequence: TGCAGTGCTAGATGGCGTAACACCATATATTTT. As protein: CSARWRNTIYF.